The rows below give T cell receptor beta chains drawn from one sample of a study of human CD8 memory T cell subsets. MiXCR, run by TCRdb on the 5' RACE reads, gives a single entry per CDR3 protein. The table lists more than 6,000 distinct CDR3 sequences, 3.5% to 4.5% of them singletons, with 35% to 45% in the top ten. The sequenced sample was CD8+ T cells from PBMCs. The receptor source for this set is a human donor in good health. The CDR3 runs from the conserved cysteine through the conserved F or W. D genes are given only for firm matches. Size values are once, few and many counts, or a class for expanded clones, and some rows have none.

>-|TRBJ2-3|few|TRBV9
TGTGCCAGCAGCGTAGGGGATTACACAGATACGCAGTATTTT
CASSVGDYTDTQYF
>TRBD1|TRBJ1-1|medium-sized|TRBV20-1
TGCAGTGCTTGGACAGGGAACACTGAAGCTTTCTTT
CSAWTGNTEAFF
>-|TRBJ1-1|medium-sized|TRBV4-1
TGCGCCAGTGCAACGAACACTGAAGCTTTCTTT
CASATNTEAFF
>TRBD2|TRBJ2-7|few|TRBV20-1
TGCAGTGCTCCTGGACTAGCGGACTACGAGCAGTACTTC
CSAPGLADYEQYF
>TRBD2|TRBJ2-7|medium-sized|TRBV13
TGTGCCAGCAGCCCCTTAGCGGGAGGGCCGCGCGAGCAGTACTTC
CASSPLAGGPREQYF
>TRBD1|TRBJ2-5|medium-sized|TRBV7-9
TGTGCCAGCAGCTTTATCCAAGACAGGGAAGAAGAGACCCAGTACTTC
CASSFIQDREEETQYF
>-|TRBJ2-1|many|TRBV6-2/TRBV6-3
TGTGCCAGCAGCACTTCCCACTACAATGAGCAGTTCTTC
CASSTSHYNEQFF
>-|TRBJ2-7|few|TRBV28
TGTGCCAGCGAGGGCGCCTCCTACGAGCAGTACTTC
CASEGASYEQYF
>-|TRBJ2-7|many|TRBV9
TGTGCCAGCAGCGCCCTAGAGGTGGGGAACGAGCAGTACTTC
CASSALEVGNEQYF
>TRBD1|TRBJ2-7|few|TRBV19
TGTGCCAGTAGTACTACAGGGGGCGAAGTGTACGAGCAGTACTTC
CASSTTGGEVYEQYF
>-|TRBJ1-1|many|TRBV11-2
TGTGCCAGCAGCACAGACATTCCGAACACTGAAGCTTTCTTT
CASSTDIPNTEAFF
>-|TRBJ1-1|many|TRBV7-9
TGTGCCAGCAGCTCGCCTTTAATTGTGTGGGGCGTTGACACTGAAGCTTTCTTT
CASSSPLIVWGVDTEAFF
>-|TRBJ2-1|-|TRBV15
TGTGCCACCAGCAGAGGTAGGGGTTCTCTTACCTACAATGAGCAGTTCTTC
CATSRGRGSLTYNEQFF
>TRBD2|TRBJ2-3|few|TRBV11-3
TGTGCCAGCAGCTTTGCGGGGGGCACAGATACGCAGTATTTT
CASSFAGGTDTQYF
>TRBD1|TRBJ2-7|many|TRBV4-1
TGCGCCAGCAGCCAAGTTTCCGGGACAGTAAGCTACGAGCAGTACTTC
CASSQVSGTVSYEQYF
>TRBD1|TRBJ1-4|-|TRBV4-3
TGCGCCAGCAGCAAAGATAGCGGGACAGGCGGCAAAAAACTGTTTTTT
CASSKDSGTGGKKLFF
>-|TRBJ1-5|many|TRBV2
TGTGCCAGCAGTGGCTCGGTCAATCAGCCCCAGCATTTT
CASSGSVNQPQHF
>TRBD1|TRBJ1-2|many|TRBV27
TGTGCCAGCAGTTTCTCGAGGGACAGGTTGGTCGGCTACACCTTC
CASSFSRDRLVGYTF
>TRBD2|TRBJ2-3|many|TRBV10-3
TGTGCCATTGGAGGTAGCGGGGGCCCAACCTCCCGCACAGATACGCAGTATTTT
CAIGGSGGPTSRTDTQYF
>TRBD2|TRBJ2-1|few|TRBV7-9
TGTGCCAGCAGCTTACTAGCGGCGAGCTCCTACAATGAGCAGTTCTTC
CASSLLAASSYNEQFF
>-|TRBJ1-1|many|TRBV6-2/TRBV6-3
TGTGCCAGCAGTTACCCCCCGCCCGACGCTTTCTTT
CASSYPPPDAFF
>TRBD1|TRBJ2-3|medium-sized|TRBV6-6
TGTGCCAGCGGGGGACAGGGGGACGGGACAGATACGCAGTATTTT
CASGGQGDGTDTQYF
>-|TRBJ2-7|many|TRBV10-3
TGTGCCATCAGGAGGAACGAACTCTACGAGCAGTACTTC
CAIRRNELYEQYF
>TRBD2|TRBJ2-2|few|TRBV6-4
TGTGCCAGCAGTGACTCGGCGGGGGGGCCGTCCGGGGAGCTGTTTTTT
CASSDSAGGPSGELFF
>-|TRBJ1-3|many|TRBV4-3
TGCGCCAGCAGCCAAATCCCAGGGGCCAGTGGAAACACCATATATTTT
CASSQIPGASGNTIYF
>TRBD1|TRBJ2-6|many|TRBV28
TGTGCCAGCAGTTTGTTGGGGACAGGGTCTGGGGCCAACGTCCTGACTTTC
CASSLLGTGSGANVLTF
>-|TRBJ2-1|few|TRBV18
TGTGCCAGCTCACCACCGGATACGGGCCTCGATGAGCAGTTCTTC
CASSPPDTGLDEQFF
>-|TRBJ2-1|many|TRBV5-6
TGTGCCAGCAGCTTAGGAGACGGCCTCATCTTGTCGTTC
CASSLGDGLILSF
>TRBD2|TRBJ2-1|medium-sized|TRBV6-6
TGTGCCAGCAGTCGACAGAACGACCCACTAGCGGGAGTTTCCTACAATGAGCAGTTCTTC
CASSRQNDPLAGVSYNEQFF
>-|TRBJ1-5|-|TRBV20-1
TGCAGTGCTAGAGATGTCGGGGCAATTCAGCCCCAGCATTTT
CSARDVGAIQPQHF
>-|TRBJ2-2|-|TRBV11-2
TGTGCCAGCAGCTGGCCACGGGCGGCCGGTTCGAACACCGGGGAGCTGTTTTTT
CASSWPRAAGSNTGELFF
>TRBD2|TRBJ2-3|few|TRBV7-8
TGTGCCAGCAGCCCACCTCCCAGCGGGAGGACAGATACGCAGTATTTT
CASSPPPSGRTDTQYF
>TRBD2|TRBJ2-3|medium-sized|TRBV5-4
TGTGCCAGCAGCAATCTAGCGGGGGATCCCACAGATACGCAGTATTTT
CASSNLAGDPTDTQYF
>-|TRBJ2-1|many|TRBV6-2/TRBV6-3
TGTGCCAGCAGTTACCTCGCCTACAATGAGCAGTTCTTC
CASSYLAYNEQFF
>-|TRBJ1-1|medium-sized|TRBV18
TGTGCCAGCTCAGAATCTGACGGGAACACTGAAGCTTTCTTT
CASSESDGNTEAFF
>-|TRBJ1-2|many|TRBV29-1
TGCAGCGTTGTTGGGCGACCCGACCCAGCGGGCTACACCTTC
CSVVGRPDPAGYTF
>TRBD1|TRBJ1-1|many|TRBV20-1
TGCAGTGCTACCACAGGGGAATGGACTGAAGCTTTCTTT
CSATTGEWTEAFF
>TRBD2|TRBJ2-7|-|TRBV25-1
TGTGCCAGCAGTGGACTAGCGGGGGGCTACGAGCAGTACTTC
CASSGLAGGYEQYF
>-|TRBJ2-2|-|TRBV28
TGTGCCAGCAGTCAGGAGTCGAACACCGGGGAGCTGTTTTTT
CASSQESNTGELFF
>TRBD2|TRBJ2-1|many|TRBV12-3/TRBV12-4
TGTGCCAGCAGTATGGAGCGGGAGTACAATGAGCAGTTCTTC
CASSMEREYNEQFF
>TRBD2|TRBJ2-7|many|TRBV20-1
TGCAGTGCTAGAGGGACTAGCGGGAGCCACGAGCAGTACTTC
CSARGTSGSHEQYF
>-|TRBJ2-2|many|TRBV9
TGTGCCAGCAGCGTGACAAGGGACATTAGGAACACCGGGGAGCTGTTTTTT
CASSVTRDIRNTGELFF
>TRBD1|TRBJ1-2|-|TRBV4-3
TGCGCCAGCAGCCGAACCAAGGGGGCAGGGAATGGCTACACCTTC
CASSRTKGAGNGYTF
>TRBD2|TRBJ2-1|few|TRBV20-1
TGCAGTGCTACATCGGGACTACGATACAATGAGCAGTTCTTC
CSATSGLRYNEQFF
>-|TRBJ2-3|many|TRBV6-2/TRBV6-3
TGTGCCAGCAGTTACATGCTTGATTCCACAGATACGCAGTATTTT
CASSYMLDSTDTQYF
>-|TRBJ2-5|-|TRBV5-1
TGCGCCAGCAGCTTCTTAGACGGCCAAGAGACCCAGTACTTC
CASSFLDGQETQYF